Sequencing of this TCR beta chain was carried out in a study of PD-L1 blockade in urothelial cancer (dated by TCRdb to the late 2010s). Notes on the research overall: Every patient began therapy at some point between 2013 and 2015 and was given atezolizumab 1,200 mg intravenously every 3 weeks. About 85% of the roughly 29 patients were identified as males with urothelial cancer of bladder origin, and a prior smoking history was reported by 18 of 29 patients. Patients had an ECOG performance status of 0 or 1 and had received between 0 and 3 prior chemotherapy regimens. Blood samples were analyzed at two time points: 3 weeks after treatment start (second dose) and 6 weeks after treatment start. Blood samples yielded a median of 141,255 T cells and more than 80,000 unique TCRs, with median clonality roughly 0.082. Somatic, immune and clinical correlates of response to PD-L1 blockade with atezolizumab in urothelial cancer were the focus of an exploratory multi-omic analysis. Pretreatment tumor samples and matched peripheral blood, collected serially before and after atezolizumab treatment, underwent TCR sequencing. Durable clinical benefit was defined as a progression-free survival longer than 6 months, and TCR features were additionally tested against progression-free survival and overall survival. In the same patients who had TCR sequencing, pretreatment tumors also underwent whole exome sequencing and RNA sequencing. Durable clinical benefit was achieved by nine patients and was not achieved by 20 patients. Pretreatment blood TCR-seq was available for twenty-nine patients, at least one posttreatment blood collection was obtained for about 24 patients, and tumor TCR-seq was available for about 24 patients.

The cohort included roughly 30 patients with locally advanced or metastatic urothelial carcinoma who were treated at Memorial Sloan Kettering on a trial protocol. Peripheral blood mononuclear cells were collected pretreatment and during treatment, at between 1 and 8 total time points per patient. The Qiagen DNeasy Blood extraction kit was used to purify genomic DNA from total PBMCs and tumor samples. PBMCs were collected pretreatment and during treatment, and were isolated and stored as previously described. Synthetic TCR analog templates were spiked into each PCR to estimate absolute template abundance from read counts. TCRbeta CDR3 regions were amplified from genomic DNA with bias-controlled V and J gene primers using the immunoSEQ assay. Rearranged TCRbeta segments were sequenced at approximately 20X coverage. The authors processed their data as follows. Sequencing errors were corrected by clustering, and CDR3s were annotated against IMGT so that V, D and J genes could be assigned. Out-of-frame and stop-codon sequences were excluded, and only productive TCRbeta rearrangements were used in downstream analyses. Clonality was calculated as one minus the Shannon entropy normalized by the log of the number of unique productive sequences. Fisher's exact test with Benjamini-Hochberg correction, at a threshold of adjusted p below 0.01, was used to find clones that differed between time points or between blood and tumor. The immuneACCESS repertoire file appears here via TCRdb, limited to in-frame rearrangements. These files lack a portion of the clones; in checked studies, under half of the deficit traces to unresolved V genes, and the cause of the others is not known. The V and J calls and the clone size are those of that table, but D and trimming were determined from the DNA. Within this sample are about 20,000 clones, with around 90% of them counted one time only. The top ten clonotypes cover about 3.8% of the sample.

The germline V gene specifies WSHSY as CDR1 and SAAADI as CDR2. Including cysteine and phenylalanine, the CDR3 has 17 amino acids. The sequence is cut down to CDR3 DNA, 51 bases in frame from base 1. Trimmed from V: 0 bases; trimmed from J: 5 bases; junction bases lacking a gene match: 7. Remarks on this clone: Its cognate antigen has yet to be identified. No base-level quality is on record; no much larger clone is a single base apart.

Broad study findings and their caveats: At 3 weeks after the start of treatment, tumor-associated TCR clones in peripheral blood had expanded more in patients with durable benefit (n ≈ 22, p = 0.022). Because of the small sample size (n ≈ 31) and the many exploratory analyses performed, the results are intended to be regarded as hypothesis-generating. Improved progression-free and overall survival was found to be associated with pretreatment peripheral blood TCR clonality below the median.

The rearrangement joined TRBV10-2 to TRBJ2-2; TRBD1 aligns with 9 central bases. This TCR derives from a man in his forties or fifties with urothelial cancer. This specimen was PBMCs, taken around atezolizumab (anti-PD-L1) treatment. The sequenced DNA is TGCGCCAGCAGTGAGTCGACGACAGGGGGTTGGACCGGGGAGCTGTTTTTT. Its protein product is CASSESTTGGWTGELFF.